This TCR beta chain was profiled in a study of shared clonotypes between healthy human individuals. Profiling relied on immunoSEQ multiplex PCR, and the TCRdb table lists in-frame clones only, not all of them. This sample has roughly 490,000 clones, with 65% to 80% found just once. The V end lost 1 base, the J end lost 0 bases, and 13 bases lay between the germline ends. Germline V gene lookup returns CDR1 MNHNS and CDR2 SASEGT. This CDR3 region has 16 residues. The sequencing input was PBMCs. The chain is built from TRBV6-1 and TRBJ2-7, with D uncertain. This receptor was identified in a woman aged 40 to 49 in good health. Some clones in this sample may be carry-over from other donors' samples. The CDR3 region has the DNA TGTGCCAGCAGTGAAGATGTTCTGTCGGGCTCCTACGAGCAGTACTTC. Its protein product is CASSEDVLSGSYEQYF.